This paragraph reports one T cell receptor beta chain. The sample belongs to a study of blood T cell repertoires in COVID-19. Study-wide context: Some COVID-19 samples were acute and others convalescent; all came from the United States, Italy and Spain. T cells, B-cell-depleted T cells, or PBMCs supplied cDNA or gDNA.

The ends were cut back, 1 base at V and 2 bases at J, with 12 bases in the middle. Germline lookup yields CDR1 SGHTA and CDR2 FQGNSA. The CDR3 extends over 15 amino acids. Source study methods: Quantification of nucleated cells was approximated via reference gene primer amplification. Sequencing was performed with immunoSEQ multiplex PCR; in TCRdb, only in-frame clones are kept and a portion is missing. That table supplies the V and J calls and clone size; D and trimming were determined from the DNA. The sample has about 24,000 clones, around 92% seen once; the top ten hold 30% to 40%. V usage is TRBV7-2 and J usage is TRBJ2-7; weak D call: TRBD2 (6 bases). The TCR was taken from a man between 70 and 80 years old with active COVID-19. Sequenced material: peripheral blood. CDR3 DNA sequence: TGTGCCAGCAGCTTAGGATTAGCGGAGGCCTACGAGCAGTACTTC. Encoded protein: CASSLGLAEAYEQYF. Full variable domain (outside the CDR3, taken from reference TRBV7-2 and TRBJ2-7): GAGVSQSPSNKVTEKGKDVELRCDPISGHTALYWYRQSLGQGLEFLIYFQGNSAPDKSGLPSDRFSAERTGGSVSTLTIQRTQQEDSAVYLCASSLGLAEAYEQYFGPGTRLTVT.